These 21 T cell receptor beta chains were sequenced from one sample in a study of blood T cells in healthy people across ages (dated by TCRdb to the mid-2010s). Receptor amplification or capture employed 5' RACE. The reads were generated on an Illumina HiSeq 2500. A second PCR of about 6 to 12 cycles was performed with a sample-barcoded 5' primer and a J-beta primer mix. Using fastp trimming at Q25 and MiXCR clonotype assembly, TCRdb reanalyzed the public sequencing data and kept in-frame beta chains. Identical CDR3 protein sequences are pooled into one entry, listed with their most common genes and DNA. This sample gives approximately 770,000 distinct CDR3 sequences in total; roughly 64% of them show up just once. The ten largest make up about 20% of the sample. The sequenced sample was blood. Receptors originate from a man aged 30-40 years in good health.

The chain is built from TRBV5-6 and TRBJ1-1; D gene unclear. The germline V gene has CDR1 SGHDT and CDR2 YYEEEE. The CDR3 totals 11 residues. Trimming shortened V by 0 bases and J by 7 bases, and 4 bases separated the two germline ends. Written as DNA, the CDR3 is TGTGCCAGCAGCTTGGCCCTTGAAGCTTTCTTT. Translation gives CASSLALEAFF.

This clonotype showed up just once. The V and J genes are TRBV7-9 and TRBJ2-3; no clear D gene. The germline V and J ends were trimmed by 4 bases and 4 bases, with 12 bases remaining between them. The CDR3 is 14 residues long. The germline CDR1 and CDR2 sequences are SEHNR and FQNEAQ (reference sequence). In DNA form, the CDR3 reads TGTGCCAGCAGCTCCGACTTGAGCCCAGATACGCAGTATTTT. This gives the protein CASSSDLSPDTQYF.

This clonotype was detected a few times. The chain recombines TRBV7-6 with TRBJ2-4, with D possibly being TRBD1 or TRBD2 (5 bases each). The last part of the DNA fits TRBJ2-7 better; the J call may be wrong. The CDR3 loop spans 14 amino acids. From germline, CDR1 is SGHVS and CDR2 FNYEAQ. The CDR3 DNA follows: TGTGCCAGCAGCTTAGGGTGGGGACCCTACGAGCAGTACTTC. It yields the protein CASSLGWGPYEQYF.

CDR3 nucleotide sequence: TGTGCCAGCAGCTTAGCGGCTAGCGGGAGTATAGGTGAGCAGTTCTTC. It encodes CASSLAASGSIGEQFF. This chain uses TRBV7-8 with TRBJ2-1; 10 bases agree with TRBD2. Per germline, CDR1 SGHVS and CDR2 FQNEAQ. The V gene end was trimmed by 0 bases and the J gene end by 9 bases; junction bases not matched to a gene: 8. The CDR3 has 16 amino acids. The entire variable domain, with the rest obtained from reference TRBV7-8 and TRBJ2-1, is as follows: GAGVSQSPRYKVAKRGQDVALRCDPISGHVSLFWYQQALGQGPEFLTYFQNEAQLDKSGLPSDRFFAERPEGSVSTLKIQRTQQEDSAVYLCASSLAASGSIGEQFFGPGTRLTVL.

A few counts support this clonotype. The CDR3 DNA follows: TGTGCCAGCAGCTTATATGGGCCTAGCGATGAGCAGTTCTTC. It encodes CASSLYGPSDEQFF. V is TRBV7-2 and J is TRBJ2-1, with D possibly matching TRBD2 (6 bases). Deletions cut 2 bases from V and 8 bases from J, with 13 bases between. CDR1 is SGHTA and CDR2 is FQGNSA in the germline V gene. This CDR3 region has 14 residues. The whole variable domain, remainder taken from reference TRBV7-2 and TRBJ2-1, is GAGVSQSPSNKVTEKGKDVELRCDPISGHTALYWYRQSLGQGLEFLIYFQGNSAPDKSGLPSDRFSAERTGGSVSTLTIQRTQQEDSAVYLCASSLYGPSDEQFFGPGTRLTVL.

The chain uses TRBV7-6 and TRBJ1-2, with D unclear. CDR3 length: 14 residues. The germline V and J ends were trimmed by 4 bases and 0 bases, with 9 bases remaining between them. Germline assignment: CDR1 SGHVS and CDR2 FNYEAQ. DNA for the CDR3: TGTGCCAGCAGCTCCGAGCACCCTAACTATGGCTACACCTTC. Amino acids: CASSSEHPNYGYTF. The whole variable domain, remainder taken from reference TRBV7-6 and TRBJ1-2, is GAGVSQSPRYKVTKRGQDVALRCDPISGHVSLYWYRQALGQGPEFLTYFNYEAQQDKSGLPNDRFSAERPEGSISTLTIQRTEQRDSAMYRCASSSEHPNYGYTFGSGTRLTVV.

The sample holds many counts of this clonotype. The chain links TRBV6-6 to TRBJ2-7, with a tentative D call TRBD1 (5 bases). The germline V gene has CDR1 MNHNY and CDR2 SVGAGI (reference sequence). V was clipped by 6 bases and J by 1 base, with 16 bases between them. This CDR3 region has 15 residues. DNA of the CDR3: TGTGCCAGCAGGGTGTGGGGCGGTGATTCCTACGAGCAGTACTTC. This codes for CASRVWGGDSYEQYF.

A few counts support this clonotype. The CDR3 nucleotides are TGTGCCAGCAGCCAATCTGGGACTAGCGGCGTTGAGCAGTACTTC. This gives the protein CASSQSGTSGVEQYF. The chain combines TRBV4-2 with TRBJ2-4; 11 bases agree with TRBD2. The germline CDR1 and CDR2 sequences are LGHNA and YNFKEQ. The CDR3 totals 15 residues. V lost 2 bases to trimming and J lost 13 bases; unmatched junction nucleotides: 10.

There are a few counts of this clonotype. The chain combines TRBV7-2 with TRBJ2-1; TRBD2 aligns across 9 bases. The germline V gene encodes CDR1 SGHTA and CDR2 FQGNSA. CDR3 length: 15 residues. Germline trimming cut 4 bases from V and 8 bases from J; bases unmatched to any gene: 9. CDR3 nucleotides: TGTGCCAGCAGCTCGCCGGGACTAGCTAGCTATGAGCAGTTCTTC. This codes for CASSSPGLASYEQFF.

V usage is TRBV7-9 and J usage is TRBJ2-1; a possible D gene is TRBD2 (6 bases). This CDR3 has 15 amino acids. Germline values: CDR1 SEHNR, CDR2 FQNEAQ (reference sequence). With 11 bases removed from V and 5 bases from J, the gap between germline ends came to 22 bases. CDR3 region: CASGGTTERNNEQFF. For the CDR3, the DNA is TGTGCCTCCGGCGGGACGACAGAAAGAAACAATGAGCAGTTCTTC. The full variable domain, in which reference TRBV7-9 and TRBJ2-1 provide the parts outside the CDR3, is DTGVSQNPRHKITKRGQNVTFRCDPISEHNRLYWYRQTLGQGPEFLTYFQNEAQLEKSRLLSDRFSAERPKGSFSTLEIQRTEQGDSAMYLCASGGTTERNNEQFFGPGTRLTVL.

This sequence joins TRBV29-1 and TRBJ2-5; TRBD1 might be the D (6 bases). V shed 4 bases and J shed 3 bases, with 21 bases lying between them. The CDR3 is 16 residues long. Looked up from germline, CDR1 is SQVTM and CDR2 is ANQGSEA. CDR3 bases: TGCAGCGTTGTGGGGATGGGGGACAAGTTTGAAGAGACCCAGTACTTC. Protein product: CSVVGMGDKFEETQYF.

The chain uses TRBV12-3 or TRBV12-4 and TRBJ1-4; a possible D gene is TRBD1 (6 bases). Trimming left V 8 bases short and J 8 bases short, with 18 bases between. There are 14 residues in the CDR3. The CDR3 here is CASGVGGFGEKLFF. CDR3 sequence (DNA): TGTGCCAGCGGGGTTGGGGGCTTCGGGGAAAAACTGTTTTTT.

This clonotype was seen more than once but under ten times. The CDR3 reads CSVDEGATDTQYF. CDR3 in DNA: TGCAGCGTAGATGAGGGGGCCACAGATACGCAGTATTTT. The chain couples TRBV29-1 to TRBJ2-3; TRBD1 aligns across 7 bases. Germline V gene lookup returns CDR1 SQVTM and CDR2 ANQGSEA. CDR3 length equals 13 residues. J was trimmed by 2 bases and V by 6 bases; bases with no gene match: 5.

This chain joins TRBV28 and TRBJ2-1; TRBD1 agrees at 7 bases. The V segment lost 3 bases and the J segment 0 bases; nucleotides outside the gene matches: 11. In germline, CDR1 is MDHEN, CDR2 SYDVKM. This CDR3 comprises 18 residues. Here the CDR3 reads CASSFLSPDRSSYNEQFF. CDR3 DNA: TGTGCCAGCAGTTTTCTATCCCCGGACAGGAGCTCCTACAATGAGCAGTTCTTC. The full variable domain, completed using reference TRBV28 and TRBJ2-1, is DVKVTQSSRYLVKRTGEKVFLECVQDMDHENMFWYRQDPGLGLRLIYFSYDVKMKEKGDIPEGYSVSREKKERFSLILESASTNQTSMYLCASSFLSPDRSSYNEQFFGPGTRLTVL.

The V gene is TRBV27, the J gene TRBJ2-1; 8 bases agree with TRBD1. The CDR3 extends over 18 amino acids. CDR1 and CDR2 from the germline V gene are MNHEY and SMNVEV (reference sequence). Losses at the gene ends were 3 bases for V and 0 bases for J; bases not matched to a gene: 10. The CDR3 region is CASSFIPVGTGSYNEQFF. For the CDR3, the DNA is TGTGCCAGCAGTTTTATACCGGTTGGGACAGGCTCCTACAATGAGCAGTTCTTC.

V gene TRBV11-3 combines with J gene TRBJ2-3; 7 bases map to TRBD2. Trimming at V came to 5 bases and at J to 2 bases, leaving 7 bases not matched to a gene. The CDR3 is 15 residues long. The germline gives CDR1 SGHNT, CDR2 YENEEA. In DNA, the CDR3 is TGTGCCAGCAGCCCCCGCAGCGGGAACACAGATACGCAGTATTTT. Its protein is CASSPRSGNTDTQYF.

The V gene is TRBV2, the J gene TRBJ1-2; D is ambiguous. CDR1 and CDR2 (germline): SNHLY, FYNNEI. The CDR3 length is 14 residues. With 5 bases removed from V and 0 bases from J, the gap between germline ends came to 10 bases. Here the CDR3 DNA reads TGTGCCAGCAGTAACGGGCCATCTAACTATGGCTACACCTTC. This gives the protein CASSNGPSNYGYTF.

The chain joins TRBV20-1 to TRBJ2-5; D is uncertain. V lost 5 bases and J 11 bases, leaving 36 bases between the germline ends. This CDR3 is 18 amino acids long. Germline values: CDR1 DFQATT, CDR2 SNEGSKA (reference sequence). The CDR3 sequence: CSAGPVISGPRRADEQYF. The CDR3 region has the DNA TGCAGTGCTGGACCCGTTATTTCCGGGCCTCGAAGGGCGGATGAGCAGTACTTC.

Notes on this clonotype: The junction differs from germline at one of its ends, possibly a read error. The chain couples TRBV12-3 or TRBV12-4 to TRBJ2-4; the D gene is possibly TRBD2 (5 bases). The CDR3 totals 13 residues. The CDR3 is CASGLREFNIQYF. Here the CDR3 DNA reads TGTGCCAGCGGTTTAAGGGAGTTTAACATTCAGTACTTC.

The rearrangement uses TRBV27 and TRBJ2-7, with a tentative D call TRBD1 (5 bases). The CDR3 spans 13 residues. V lost 1 base and J lost 2, with 6 bases in between. Per germline, CDR1 MNHEY and CDR2 SMNVEV (reference sequence). The CDR3 bases are TGTGCCAGCAGTTTATTGGACACCTACGAGCAGTACTTC. The encoded protein is CASSLLDTYEQYF.

The gene calls are TRBV18 and TRBJ1-1, with D hard to call. This CDR3 has 13 residues. Trimming removed 1 base at V and 8 bases at J, with 11 bases between. Germline values: CDR1 KGHSH, CDR2 LQKENI. The CDR3 DNA reads as TGTGCCAGCTCACCACGCCGGGGTCCCGAAGCTTTCTTT. This translates into CASSPRRGPEAFF. The full variable domain, completed using reference TRBV18 and TRBJ1-1, is NAGVMQNPRHLVRRRGQEARLRCSPMKGHSHVYWYRQLPEEGLKFMVYLQKENIIDESGMPKERFSAEFPKEGPSILRIQQVVRGDSAAYFCASSPRRGPEAFFGQGTRLTVV.